This TCR beta chain was profiled in a study of blood T cell repertoires in COVID-19. Study context: Samples taken during acute and convalescent COVID-19 were collected in the United States, Italy and Spain. Sample material is recorded as cDNA or gDNA derived from T cells, B-cell-depleted T cells, or PBMCs.

Per the original data handling: Reference gene primer amplification gave estimated nucleated cell counts. Profiling relied on immunoSEQ multiplex PCR, and the TCRdb table lists in-frame clones only, not all of them. The V and J calls and the clone size are those of that table, but D and trimming were determined from the DNA. The sample has 350,000 or so clones, roughly 90% seen once. The receptor was derived from a woman aged 25 to 39 who had recovered from COVID-19. The sample was PBMCs or T cells enriched from blood (not recorded which).

In DNA form, the CDR3 reads TGTGCCAGCAGTCTAAGGACAGGGAAACAGCCCCAGCATTTT. Translating it yields CASSLRTGKQPQHF. The rearrangement links TRBV28 to TRBJ1-5; 8 nucleotides agree with TRBD1. Trimming took 5 bases from V and 7 from J; bases not matched to a gene: 7. CDR3 length: 14 residues. Per the germline V gene, CDR1 is MDHEN and CDR2 is SYDVKM.